Listed below are T cell receptor beta chains from one sample, sequenced in a study of blood T cell repertoires in COVID-19. The table came from immunoSEQ multiplex PCR; TCRdb's copy has only in-frame clones and leaves some out. The sample holds 240,000 or so clones, around four fifths seen once. Input material: peripheral blood. The origin of the receptors is a woman aged 55-75 years with active or convalescent COVID-19. CDR3s include the opening cysteine and the closing phenylalanine or tryptophan. The D gene is left open where the match is weak. Only some rows state a clone size, as once, few, many or a class for expanded clones.

j_call,clone_size,d_call,v_call,cdr3_aa,cdr3_nt
TRBJ2-1,.,.,TRBV7-2,CASSLSMASGQHEQFF,TGTGCCAGCAGCTTAAGTATGGCTAGCGGACAGCATGAGCAGTTCTTC
TRBJ1-1,.,TRBD1,TRBV7-2,CASSSGQASEAFF,TGTGCCAGCAGCTCCGGACAGGCGTCTGAAGCTTTCTTT
TRBJ1-2,.,.,TRBV7-2,CASSLLRGVVNSGYTF,TGTGCCAGCAGCTTGCTCCGGGGGGTCGTTAATTCCGGCTACACCTTC
TRBJ1-2,once,.,TRBV7-2,CASSFPTGLGRLYGYTF,TGTGCCAGCAGCTTCCCCACAGGGTTGGGTCGCCTCTATGGCTACACCTTC
TRBJ1-1,.,.,TRBV6-6,CASSYSGRQNTEAFF,TGTGCCAGCAGTTACTCGGGTCGACAGAACACTGAAGCTTTCTTT
TRBJ2-3,once,TRBD2,TRBV2,CASSETSGEIGTQYF,TGTGCCAGCAGTGAGACTAGCGGGGAAATCGGTACGCAGTATTTT
TRBJ1-4,.,.,TRBV7-6,CASSPLAGANEKLFF,TGTGCCAGCAGCCCCTTGGCAGGGGCGAATGAAAAACTGTTTTTT
TRBJ1-1,.,TRBD1,TRBV30,CAWTWDSTEAFF,TGTGCCTGGACCTGGGACAGCACTGAAGCTTTCTTT
TRBJ1-2,once,.,TRBV6-6,CASSYSQGEWGYTF,TGTGCCAGCAGTTACTCCCAGGGCGAGTGGGGCTACACCTTC
TRBJ1-1,.,TRBD1,TRBV19,CASSIVQGASTEAFF,TGTGCCAGTAGTATAGTCCAGGGGGCGAGCACTGAAGCTTTCTTT
TRBJ1-4,.,TRBD1,TRBV11-2,CASSYRQGVGEKLFF,TGTGCCAGCAGCTACCGACAGGGAGTAGGGGAAAAACTGTTTTTT
TRBJ2-5,.,TRBD2,TRBV19,CASSLKSTSGGGSRQETQYF,TGTGCCAGTAGTCTAAAATCTACTAGCGGGGGGGGTTCCCGCCAAGAGACCCAGTACTTC
TRBJ1-4,.,.,TRBV4-3,CASSQDFGGPTNEKLFF,TGCGCCAGCAGCCAAGATTTCGGGGGGCCTACTAATGAAAAACTGTTTTTT
TRBJ2-3,.,TRBD2,TRBV3-1/TRBV3-2,CASSPRGSGGLNTQYF,TGTGCCAGCAGCCCCCGGGGGAGCGGGGGCCTCAATACGCAGTATTTT
TRBJ1-1,.,.,TRBV9,CASSVDTRGSAEAFF,TGTGCCAGCAGCGTAGACACCCGAGGGTCCGCTGAAGCTTTCTTT
TRBJ1-6,.,.,TRBV30,CAWSVPGDDGTPLHF,TGTGCCTGGAGTGTGCCAGGGGACGATGGCACACCCCTCCACTTT
TRBJ2-7,.,TRBD2,TRBV7-2,CASSLGLANEQYF,TGTGCCAGCAGCTTAGGACTAGCAAACGAGCAGTACTTC
TRBJ2-1,.,.,TRBV13,CASSLEGGRGNEQFF,TGTGCCAGCAGCTTAGAAGGGGGGAGGGGCAATGAGCAGTTCTTC
TRBJ1-5,.,TRBD1,TRBV30,CAWSGGQVNQPQHF,TGTGCCTGGAGTGGGGGACAGGTCAATCAGCCCCAGCATTTT
TRBJ1-1,few,TRBD1,TRBV27,CASVKGQGNTEAFF,TGTGCCAGCGTTAAGGGACAGGGTAATACTGAAGCTTTCTTT
TRBJ2-7,.,TRBD1,TRBV2,CASSGDRGRREQYF,TGTGCCAGCAGTGGGGACAGGGGGCGTCGAGAGCAGTACTTC
TRBJ2-7,.,.,TRBV19,CASSAVHSGTDYEQYF,TGTGCCAGTAGTGCCGTCCACTCGGGGACTGACTACGAGCAGTACTTC
TRBJ2-5,.,TRBD1,TRBV5-1,CASSLGTGHQGTQYF,TGCGCCAGCAGCCTGGGGACAGGGCATCAAGGGACCCAGTACTTC
TRBJ1-5,.,.,TRBV27,CASSTQGDQPQHF,TGTGCCAGCAGTACACAGGGAGATCAGCCCCAGCATTTT
TRBJ1-1,.,.,TRBV3-1/TRBV3-2,CASSPQGMNTEAFF,TGTGCCAGCAGCCCCCAGGGCATGAACACTGAAGCTTTCTTT
TRBJ1-5,.,TRBD1,TRBV30,CAWQRTGEQPQHF,TGTGCCTGGCAAAGGACAGGGGAACAGCCCCAGCATTTT
TRBJ1-1,.,.,TRBV10-3,CAISGAEQGEAFF,TGTGCCATCAGTGGGGCCGAACAGGGTGAAGCTTTCTTT
TRBJ2-1,.,TRBD2,TRBV4-1,CASSQEGGLAPYNEQFF,TGCGCCAGCAGCCAAGAGGGGGGACTAGCTCCATACAATGAGCAGTTCTTC
TRBJ2-3,once,TRBD1,TRBV27,CASSNRGGGSTDTQYF,TGTGCCAGCAGTAACAGGGGTGGGGGTAGCACAGATACGCAGTATTTT
TRBJ2-2,.,TRBD2,TRBV5-8,CASSAGLAGLRGGELFF,TGTGCCAGCAGCGCGGGACTAGCGGGGCTCCGCGGCGGGGAGCTGTTTTTT
TRBJ2-7,.,.,TRBV27,CASSRLGGFYSYEQYF,TGTGCCAGCAGTCGTCTCGGGGGATTTTACTCCTACGAGCAGTACTTC
TRBJ2-3,.,TRBD1,TRBV25-1,CASSEMGQDTQYF,TGTGCCAGCAGTGAAATGGGACAGGATACGCAGTATTTT